A single sample gave rise to the 17 T cell receptor beta chains below, sequenced in a study of blood T cell repertoires in COVID-19. Here immunoSEQ multiplex PCR was the method, and the copy in TCRdb shows in-frame clones only, minus some. The data contain over 150,000 clones, 87% of them singletons. Sequenced: PBMCs or T cells enriched from blood (not recorded which). These receptors were taken from a woman in her 50s who had recovered from COVID-19.

This CDR3 reads CASSPIRAGRGKTQYF. The CDR3 nucleotides are TGTGCCAGCAGTCCCATCCGAGCGGGAAGGGGGAAGACCCAGTACTTC. The genes are TRBV6-2 or TRBV6-3 and TRBJ2-5; a weak D match, TRBD2 (7 bases). CDR3 size: 16 residues. V shed 5 bases and J shed 6 bases, with 22 bases lying between them. Germline CDR1 MNHEY, CDR2 SVGEGT.

The chain combines TRBV18 with TRBJ1-3; D is unresolved. This CDR3 has 12 residues. The V end lost 5 bases, the J end lost 4 bases, and 6 bases lay between the germline ends. Germline CDR1 reads KGHSH; CDR2 reads LQKENI. The CDR3 nucleotides read TGTGCCAGCTCAGACATGGGAAACACCATATATTTT. Amino acids: CASSDMGNTIYF.

This chain uses TRBV11-3 with TRBJ1-4; D unclear. CDR1 and CDR2 (germline): SGHNT, YENEEA. The CDR3 totals 14 residues. V was pared by 5 bases and J by 6 bases, with 13 bases between. Written as DNA, the CDR3 is TGTGCCAGCAGCCCCGGGAAGTCCTATGAAAAACTGTTTTTT. Translated, it gives CASSPGKSYEKLFF.

The chain recombines TRBV7-2 with TRBJ2-1; TRBD2 aligns across 10 bases. CDR1 is SGHTA and CDR2 is FQGNSA in the germline V gene. CDR3 length: 14 residues. V was clipped by 5 bases and J by 9 bases; unmatched bases: 7. Written as DNA, the CDR3 is TGTGCCAGCAGCGAGCTAGCGGGGGCCAGTGAGCAGTTCTTC. Residues: CASSELAGASEQFF.

The J gene is TRBJ2-5, the V gene TRBV6-2 or TRBV6-3; 9 bases fit TRBD1. CDR3 length: 16 amino acids. The ends lost 5 bases at V and 4 bases at J; junction bases unmatched: 11. Germline V CDR1 and CDR2: MNHEY, SVGEGT. The chain's CDR3 is CASSNLGDRVGETQYF. In DNA form, the CDR3 reads TGTGCCAGCAGTAACCTCGGGGACAGGGTAGGAGAGACCCAGTACTTC.

This clone was counted once. The chain links TRBV18 to TRBJ2-5; 7 bases line up with TRBD1. V dropped 3 bases and J dropped 5; count of bases not matched to a gene: 6. The CDR3 is 14 amino acids. The germline V gene has CDR1 KGHSH and CDR2 LQKENI. The CDR3 DNA follows: TGTGCCAGCTCACCGGCAGGGACAGTTGAGACCCAGTACTTC. This gives the protein CASSPAGTVETQYF.

J is TRBJ1-1 and V is TRBV6-5, with a weak D call TRBD1 (6 bases). The CDR3 has 13 amino acids. The V gene lost 6 bases and the J gene lost 4 bases, with 12 bases spanning the gap. Germline loops: CDR1 MNHEY, CDR2 SVGAGI. For the CDR3, the DNA is TGTGCCAGCAGCAGGCAGGGGAGCACTGAAGCTTTCTTT. This sequence encodes CASSRQGSTEAFF.

The chain has TRBV7-6 and TRBJ2-2, with 10 bases identical to TRBD2. The CDR3 has 15 residues. Germline CDR1 is SGHVS and CDR2 is FNYEAQ. J was trimmed by 7 bases and V by 2 bases; bases with no gene match: 4. The CDR3 protein is CASSLLAGAVGELFF. In nucleotides, the CDR3 is TGTGCCAGCAGCTTACTAGCGGGAGCGGTCGGGGAGCTGTTTTTT.

The V gene is TRBV2, the J gene TRBJ2-3, with 13 positions matching TRBD2. The CDR3 has 20 residues. The germline V gene encodes CDR1 SNHLY and CDR2 FYNNEI. J gave up 0 bases and V 2 bases, and 11 bases lay outside the gene matches. This chain's CDR3 is CASSESTSGRARSSTDTQYF. CDR3 sequence (DNA): TGTGCCAGCAGTGAAAGTACTAGCGGGAGGGCCCGCTCTAGCACAGATACGCAGTATTTT.

V gene TRBV11-3 combines with J gene TRBJ2-7; D is uncertain. V was pared by 1 base and J by 4 bases, with 5 bases between. The CDR3 contains 12 residues. Germline loops: CDR1 SGHNT, CDR2 YENEEA. The CDR3 sequence is CASSLAGYEQYF. The CDR3 region has the DNA TGTGCCAGCAGCTTAGCCGGGTACGAGCAGTACTTC.

Here the CDR3 reads CASSQILAGGTGELFF. CDR3 nucleotide sequence: TGTGCCAGCAGCCAGATCCTAGCGGGAGGGACCGGGGAGCTGTTTTTT. The V call is TRBV7-3, the J call TRBJ2-2; 12 nucleotides agree with TRBD2. V trimming: 5 bases; J trimming: 5 bases; junction bases outside the gene matches: 6. The germline V gene encodes CDR1 SGHTA and CDR2 FQGTGA. The CDR3 length is 16 residues.

V and J are TRBV19 and TRBJ2-2; TRBD2 agrees at 8 bases. The CDR3 is made up of 16 amino acids. Germline V gene data show CDR1 as LNHDA and CDR2 as SQIVND (reference sequence). V shed 3 bases and J 5 bases; nucleotides not matched to a gene: 8. CDR3 coding DNA: TGTGCCAGTAGTATGAGAGCGGGAGCAGGGACCGGGGAGCTGTTTTTT. Encoded protein: CASSMRAGAGTGELFF.

In this sample, this clone turned up once. V usage is TRBV29-1 and J usage is TRBJ2-3, with 8 bases lining up with TRBD2. Germline V lookup: CDR1 SQVTM, CDR2 ANQGSEA. The CDR3 has 14 residues. The V gene end was trimmed by 7 bases and the J gene end by 3 bases; junction bases not matched to a gene: 9. CDR3 protein: CSEQAGVRTDTQYF. CDR3 bases: TGCAGCGAGCAAGCGGGAGTTCGTACAGATACGCAGTATTTT.

The chain couples TRBV2 to TRBJ1-2; D possibly corresponds to TRBD1 (6 bases). The CDR3 loop spans 13 amino acids. V was cut by 7 bases and J by 1 base, with 10 bases left in between. The germline CDR1 and CDR2 sequences are SNHLY and FYNNEI. The CDR3 here is CASIMDSNYGYTF. CDR3 coding DNA: TGTGCCAGCATCATGGACAGTAACTATGGCTACACCTTC.

This rearrangement joins TRBV11-2 to TRBJ2-7; 14 nucleotides align to TRBD2. This CDR3 comprises 15 residues. Losses at the gene ends were 5 bases for V and 4 bases for J; bases not matched to a gene: 4. Germline values: CDR1 SGHAT, CDR2 FQNNGV. CDR3 DNA sequence: TGTGCCAGCAGCCCTAGACTAGCGGGAGGGTACGAGCAGTACTTC. It is translated as CASSPRLAGGYEQYF.

The CDR3 here is CSVEIQGSYEQYF. CDR3 nucleotide sequence: TGCAGCGTCGAAATACAGGGATCCTACGAGCAGTACTTC. This rearrangement joins TRBV29-1 to TRBJ2-7; maybe TRBD1 (6 bases). This CDR3 is built from 13 residues. Germline V CDR1 and CDR2: SQVTM, ANQGSEA. V was clipped by 6 bases and J by 1 base, with 13 bases between them.

The rearrangement joins TRBV19 to TRBJ2-7; D is possibly TRBD1 (6 bases). The CDR3 has 14 residues. In germline, CDR1 is LNHDA, CDR2 SQIVND (reference sequence). Between the trimmed V and J ends, which lost 5 bases and 4 bases, there was a span of 15 bases. The CDR3 nucleotides are TGTGCCAGTAGTGATTCGTGGGGGCTTTACGAGCAGTACTTC. Its protein product is CASSDSWGLYEQYF. The full variable domain, rest sourced from reference TRBV19 and TRBJ2-7, is DGGITQSPKYLFRKEGQNVTLSCEQNLNHDAMYWYRQDPGQGLRLIYYSQIVNDFQKGDIAEGYSVSREKKESFPLTVTSAQKNPTAFYLCASSDSWGLYEQYFGPGTRLTVT.